This TCR beta chain stems from a study of CD4 T cells in relation to SARS-CoV-2 and coronaviruses. The overall study: The HLA restriction of the shared crossreactive spike epitopes was mapped.

CD4+ T cells from unexposed donors were obtained before the COVID-19 pandemic (2011-2018). As concerns this clone: What it binds is not known.

The V end was cut by 3 bases, the J end by 2 bases, with 18 bases between. CDR3 length: 17 residues. Germline CDR1 SNHLY, CDR2 FYNNEI. Uncultured naive and memory CD4+ T cells supplied DNA for deep TCR-beta sequencing. The table came from immunoSEQ multiplex PCR; TCRdb's copy has only in-frame clones and leaves some out. The sample shows some 65,000 clones, about 90% of them seen only once. Study-level points and caveats: According to naive versus memory sequencing, detected responses are memory recall, not newly primed. About 65% of donors had memory CD4+ clonotypes crossrecognizing SARS-CoV-2 and common cold coronavirus spike.

V usage is TRBV2 and J usage is TRBJ2-3; D possibly uses TRBD1 or TRBD2 (7 bases each). Input material: memory CD4+ T cells from PBMCs. The clonotype was recovered from a human donor in good health. CDR3 DNA: TGTGCCAGCAGTGAGGCAGGGGGGGCAGTTCTCACAGATACGCAGTATTTT. Protein product: CASSEAGGAVLTDTQYF.